The present TCR beta chain was sequenced within a study of radiation and T cells in renal cell carcinoma. Trimming stripped 6 bases from V and 6 bases from J, with 15 bases between. This CDR3 has 15 amino acids. The germline CDR1 and CDR2 sequences are MDHEN and SYDVKM. Described time point: blood 4 weeks post-SBRT, at nephrectomy. As for treatment: 15 Gy SBRT to primary tumor, nephrectomy 4 weeks later. Nephrectomy followed 15 Gy stereotactic body radiation by 4 weeks. Blood was sampled at baseline, 2 weeks and 4 weeks after SBRT. The table came from immunoSEQ multiplex PCR; TCRdb's copy has only in-frame clones and leaves some out. Of tens of thousands of clones in the sample, 80% to 90% are singletons; the top ten hold 5% to 7.5%. About this clone itself: Antigen unknown.

Study results and caveats: No pretreatment tumor biopsies were available for baseline clonotypes. From baseline, blood top tumor clonotypes peaked at 2 weeks post-radiation.

The material sequenced was blood, taken from a patient whose treatment included radiotherapy and nephrectomy. This TCR was recovered from a woman in her sixties or seventies with renal cell carcinoma. The V gene is TRBV28, the J gene TRBJ1-6; D might be TRBD1 (6 bases). Here the CDR3 DNA reads TGTGCCAGCAGCCACACGGACAGAGTTAATTCACCCCTCCACTTT. Protein: CASSHTDRVNSPLHF.